This T cell receptor beta chain stems from a study of CD8 T cells in ankylosing spondylitis. V trimming: 0 bases; J trimming: 1 base; junction bases outside the gene matches: 12. This CDR3 contains 20 residues. Germline lookup yields CDR1 SGHRS and CDR2 YFSETQ. This clonotype was detected ten times or more. Via MiXCR, TCRdb re-called the 5' RACE reads, giving one row per CDR3 protein. Of about 130,000 distinct CDR3 sequences in the sample, 7.3% were seen once. The sample taken for sequencing was blood, either unsorted or a sorted T cell fraction (not recorded which). V usage is TRBV5-1 and J usage is TRBJ2-4, with 11 bases aligning to TRBD1. The source is a female donor with ankylosing spondylitis or in good health (not recorded which). CDR3 region: CASSLGLGQGARKAKNIQYF. In DNA, the CDR3 is TGCGCCAGCAGCTTGGGTCTCGGACAGGGGGCGAGGAAGGCCAAAAACATTCAGTACTTC. The full variable domain, in which reference TRBV5-1 and TRBJ2-4 provide the parts outside the CDR3, is KAGVTQTPRYLIKTRGQQVTLSCSPISGHRSVSWYQQTPGQGLQFLFEYFSETQRNKGNFPGRFSGRQFSNSRSEMNVSTLELGDSALYLCASSLGLGQGARKAKNIQYFGAGTRLSVL.